These 23 T cell receptor beta chains were all obtained from the same sample, sequenced in a study of CD8+ T cells in alopecia areata. RNA, once extracted, was reverse transcribed into cDNA for use as the sequencing template. The table came from immunoSEQ multiplex PCR; TCRdb's copy has only in-frame clones and leaves some out. The sample carries about 180,000 clones, 50% to 60% recorded once. Sequenced here: CD4+ T cells sorted from blood, sampled at week 0. All receptors derive from a human donor with alopecia areata.

This clone has a handful of counts. Germline is not matched at one junction end, which may reflect a read error. This chain links TRBV7-7 with TRBJ2-1, with a possible D match to TRBD2 (6 bases). The CDR3 runs to 15 residues. CDR1 and CDR2 (germline): SSHAT, FNYEAQ (reference sequence). The CDR3 coding sequence is TGTGCTAGCAGCTTTTCTAGCGAGACCTACAATGAGCAGTTCTTC. Translation: CASSFSSETYNEQFF.

This clone was counted a few times. The chain carries TRBV4-2 and TRBJ2-3; weak D call: TRBD2 (6 bases). The CDR3 extends over 15 amino acids. In germline, CDR1 is LGHNA, CDR2 YNFKEQ. V was trimmed by 0 bases and J by 8 bases, leaving 15 bases between them. The CDR3 DNA sequence: TGTGCCAGCAGCCAAGAAGGGACTTCCCCGGGTACGCAGTATTTT. Protein sequence: CASSQEGTSPGTQYF.

The rearrangement joins TRBV29-1 to TRBJ1-1; D is undetermined. The V and J ends lost 4 bases and 1 base respectively, with 7 bases between them. The germline V gene encodes CDR1 SQVTM and CDR2 ANQGSEA. This CDR3 has 12 residues. CDR3 nucleotides: TGCAGCGTTGCGTTCAGGAACACTGAAGCTTTCTTT. Translating it yields CSVAFRNTEAFF.

V and J are TRBV18 and TRBJ1-4; D remains unclear. CDR3 length: 13 residues. V lost 3 bases and J 5 bases, leaving 7 bases between the germline ends. The germline CDR1 and CDR2 sequences are KGHSH and LQKENI. CDR3 DNA: TGTGCCAGCTCACCCAAGGAAAATGAAAAACTGTTTTTT. This gives the protein CASSPKENEKLFF. The full variable domain, rest sourced from reference TRBV18 and TRBJ1-4, is NAGVMQNPRHLVRRRGQEARLRCSPMKGHSHVYWYRQLPEEGLKFMVYLQKENIIDESGMPKERFSAEFPKEGPSILRIQQVVRGDSAAYFCASSPKENEKLFFGSGTQLSVL.

The genes are TRBV6-5 and TRBJ1-5; 8 bases map to TRBD1. Germline V gene data show CDR1 as MNHEY and CDR2 as SVGAGI. Unmatched junction bases numbered 1, after V lost 8 bases and J lost 4 bases. The CDR3 spans 12 residues. CDR3 protein: CASWTGNQPQHF. The CDR3 DNA sequence: TGTGCCAGCTGGACAGGGAATCAGCCCCAGCATTTT.

The chain couples TRBV10-3 to TRBJ2-1; D not resolved. Germline V gives CDR1 ENHRY, CDR2 SYGVKD. The CDR3 loop spans 11 amino acids. Trimming removed 11 bases from V and 5 bases from J, with 10 bases in between. CDR3: CADSGDNEQFF. The CDR3 nucleotides read TGTGCCGATTCTGGGGACAATGAGCAGTTCTTC.

This clone has a handful of counts. The chain combines TRBV9 with TRBJ2-3; D might be TRBD2 (6 bases). Trimming cost V 0 bases and J 0 bases, with 11 bases left between them. Germline assignment: CDR1 SGDLS and CDR2 YYNGEE. There are 16 residues in the CDR3. The chain's CDR3 is CASSVGRGASTDTQYF. The CDR3 DNA is TGTGCCAGCAGCGTAGGTCGCGGGGCTAGCACAGATACGCAGTATTTT.

This chain uses TRBV11-2 with TRBJ1-2; tentative D call: TRBD1 (5 bases). The CDR3 covers 14 residues. The ends were cut back, 3 bases at V and 4 bases at J, with 12 bases in the middle. Germline lookup yields CDR1 SGHAT and CDR2 FQNNGV. The CDR3 sequence is CASSLGDSPYGYTF. The CDR3 DNA reads as TGTGCCAGCAGCTTGGGAGACAGTCCCTATGGCTACACCTTC. The full variable domain, in which reference TRBV11-2 and TRBJ1-2 provide the parts outside the CDR3, is EAGVAQSPRYKIIEKRQSVAFWCNPISGHATLYWYQQILGQGPKLLIQFQNNGVVDDSQLPKDRFSAERLKGVDSTLKIQPAKLEDSAVYLCASSLGDSPYGYTFGSGTRLTVV.

As concerns this clone: Other DNA sequences in the same sample also yield this CDR3. The V and J genes are TRBV29-1 and TRBJ1-2; no firm D call. The germline V and J ends were trimmed by 6 bases and 6 bases, with 2 bases remaining between them. Germline CDR1 and CDR2: SQVTM and ANQGSEA. CDR3 length: 8 amino acids. The CDR3 sequence is CSVDGYTF. The CDR3, as DNA: TGCAGCGTCGATGGCTACACCTTC.

The genes are TRBV27 and TRBJ1-1; D is perhaps TRBD1 (5 bases). The CDR3 covers 15 residues. Looked up from germline, CDR1 is MNHEY and CDR2 is SMNVEV (reference sequence). Trimming cost V 6 bases and J 3 bases, with 17 bases left between them. The CDR3 coding sequence is TGTGCCAGCAGCCGATTCGACAGACCATACACTGAAGCTTTCTTT. Translation: CASSRFDRPYTEAFF.

The genes are TRBV30 and TRBJ1-2; 8 bases are a match to TRBD1. In germline, CDR1 is GTSNPN, CDR2 SVGIG (reference sequence). J gave up 6 bases and V 2 bases, and 17 bases lay outside the gene matches. The CDR3 consists of 17 residues. Written as DNA, the CDR3 is TGTGCCTGGAGTCCACTCCCCATTCGGGACAGGTTCCATGGCTACACCTTC. It codes for CAWSPLPIRDRFHGYTF.

J is TRBJ2-3 and V is TRBV2; no definite D call. Germline V gene sequence: CDR1 SNHLY, CDR2 FYNNEI. Trimming took off 6 bases at V and 4 bases at J, with 5 bases between the two ends. The CDR3 covers 11 residues. The CDR3 nucleotides read TGTGCCAGCAGGTGGTCAGATACGCAGTATTTT. Its translation: CASRWSDTQYF.

V usage is TRBV5-6 and J usage is TRBJ2-7; the D is unclear. The CDR3 extends over 13 amino acids. The germline V gene has CDR1 SGHDT and CDR2 YYEEEE. The V end was cut by 1 base, the J end by 2 bases, with 7 bases between. The CDR3 loop reads CASSLRVTYEQYF. For the CDR3, the DNA is TGTGCCAGCAGCTTGAGGGTTACCTACGAGCAGTACTTC.

With respect to this clone: At the DNA level, this CDR3 is encoded by other sequences in the same sample as well. This chain joins TRBV5-1 and TRBJ2-7; 8 nucleotides line up with TRBD1. This CDR3 has 13 residues. Losses at the gene ends were 4 bases for V and 2 bases for J; bases not matched to a gene: 2. Germline-derived CDR1 and CDR2 are SGHRS and YFSETQ. The CDR3 is CASSLDRAYEQYF. The CDR3 DNA sequence: TGCGCCAGCAGCCTGGACAGGGCCTACGAGCAGTACTTC. The full variable domain, in which reference TRBV5-1 and TRBJ2-7 provide the parts outside the CDR3, is KAGVTQTPRYLIKTRGQQVTLSCSPISGHRSVSWYQQTPGQGLQFLFEYFSETQRNKGNFPGRFSGRQFSNSRSEMNVSTLELGDSALYLCASSLDRAYEQYFGPGTRLTVT.

The V call is TRBV5-1, the J call TRBJ1-1, with D uncertain. Per germline, CDR1 SGHRS and CDR2 YFSETQ. V was pared by 4 bases and J by 2 bases, with 18 bases between. This CDR3 is built from 16 residues. The CDR3 nucleotides are TGCGCCAGCAGCAAGAATTCGGACTACGGAAACACTGAAGCTTTCTTT. Translated, it gives CASSKNSDYGNTEAFF.

This clone was found a few times. The identical CDR3 is also encoded by other nucleotide sequences in the sample. The chain joins TRBV29-1 to TRBJ1-1; 8 positions agree with TRBD1. The CDR3 is 12 amino acids. V was clipped by 6 bases and J by 5 bases; unmatched bases: 5. Germline loops: CDR1 SQVTM, CDR2 ANQGSEA. The CDR3 is CSVGQGGTEAFF. Here the CDR3 DNA reads TGCAGCGTCGGACAGGGCGGAACTGAAGCTTTCTTT.

This clone was detected once. V is TRBV25-1 and J is TRBJ2-2, with unresolved D. The CDR3 totals 14 residues. The ends were cut back, 5 bases at V and 1 base at J, with 8 bases in the middle. Germline assignment: CDR1 MGHDK and CDR2 SYGVNS. CDR3 region: CASSLGENTGELFF. As DNA, the CDR3 is TGTGCCAGCAGTTTAGGCGAGAACACCGGGGAGCTGTTTTTT.

This chain links TRBV11-1 with TRBJ2-2; D might be TRBD1 (5 bases). From germline, CDR1 is SGHAT and CDR2 FQDESV (reference sequence). The CDR3 loop spans 16 amino acids. V gave up 3 bases and J gave up 4 bases, with 15 bases separating them. The CDR3 DNA follows: TGTGCCAGCAGCTTCAATCAGGGTTCGGCCACCGGGGAGCTGTTTTTT. Encoded protein: CASSFNQGSATGELFF.

The chain recombines TRBV29-1 with TRBJ2-3, with TRBD1 as a possible D gene (6 bases). V gave up 5 bases and J gave up 5 bases, with 11 bases separating them. The CDR3 contains 12 residues. CDR1 is SQVTM, CDR2 ANQGSEA, per germline. The CDR3 coding sequence is TGCAGCGTTATACAGGGACAAGATACGCAGTATTTT. This sequence encodes CSVIQGQDTQYF.

This clone showed up just a few times. The chain couples TRBV29-1 to TRBJ1-1, with D perhaps TRBD1 (6 bases). This CDR3 contains 14 residues. Germline CDR1 reads SQVTM; CDR2 reads ANQGSEA. With 2 bases removed from V and 4 bases from J, the gap between germline ends came to 14 bases. CDR3 DNA sequence: TGCAGCGTTGAATGGGGCCAGGGGTCCACTGAAGCTTTCTTT. Translated: CSVEWGQGSTEAFF.

The chain joins TRBV6-5 to TRBJ2-5; TRBD1 aligns across 9 bases. The germline gives CDR1 MNHEY, CDR2 SVGAGI. This CDR3 comprises 15 residues. V was pared by 6 bases and J by 5 bases, with 10 bases of the junction left unmatched. CDR3 nucleotides: TGTGCCAGCAGCCAACCGGGACAGGGAGCGGAGACCCAGTACTTC. It yields the protein CASSQPGQGAETQYF.

This clone was observed a few times. The gene calls are TRBV28 and TRBJ2-1; tentatively, D is TRBD2 (6 bases). The CDR3 loop spans 14 amino acids. The germline gives CDR1 MDHEN, CDR2 SYDVKM. With 2 bases removed from V and 5 bases from J, the gap between germline ends came to 10 bases. CDR3: CASSLPDYHNEQFF. CDR3 coding DNA: TGTGCCAGCAGTTTACCGGACTATCACAATGAGCAGTTCTTC.

This clone has more than one count but fewer than ten. The J gene is TRBJ2-5, the V gene TRBV4-2, with 11 bases fitting TRBD2. The junction had 8 bases not matched to a gene; V was cut back by 2 bases and J by 3 bases. This CDR3 region has 17 residues. The germline V gene encodes CDR1 LGHNA and CDR2 YNFKEQ. In DNA, the CDR3 is TGTGCCAGCAGCCAAACCCCCTCTAGCGGGGGGAAAGAGACCCAGTACTTC. This codes for CASSQTPSSGGKETQYF.